This TCR beta chain was observed in a study of cytomegalovirus exposure and HLA in healthy donors. Study summary: Assignment to the Caucasian-associated ancestry cluster applied to around four fifths of the approximately 360 genotyped donors.

This clone has more than one count but fewer than ten. This CDR3 has 17 amino acids. Deletions cut 4 bases from V and 0 bases from J, with 16 bases between. The germline gives CDR1 LNHDA, CDR2 SQIVND (reference sequence). It was with 60 Vbeta and 13 Jbeta primers that the PCR ran. Libraries were prepared by immunoSEQ multiplex PCR; TCRdb keeps only in-frame clonotypes and omits some of them. Found here are some 190,000 clones, about four fifths of them singletons; the top ten hold 1.5% to 2%. This TCR was recovered from a young man in good health and CMV-seronegative. The genes are TRBV19 and TRBJ2-1, with a weak D call TRBD2 (6 bases). Sequencing used PBMCs. This chain's CDR3 is CASSTIKAGLSYNEQFF. In nucleotides, the CDR3 is TGTGCCAGTAGTACAATAAAGGCGGGACTCTCCTACAATGAGCAGTTCTTC. Supplemented by reference TRBV19 and TRBJ2-1, the full variable domain reads DGGITQSPKYLFRKEGQNVTLSCEQNLNHDAMYWYRQDPGQGLRLIYYSQIVNDFQKGDIAEGYSVSREKKESFPLTVTSAQKNPTAFYLCASSTIKAGLSYNEQFFGPGTRLTVL.